This TCR beta chain stems from a study of vaccination effects on CD4 cells after COVID-19. Whole-study findings and limits: In the study, convalescent patients were few, and early post-infection timepoints were absent.

Method: immunoSEQ multiplex PCR; TCRdb's copy keeps in-frame clones and lacks some. The sample yields 65,000 or so clones, around 69% seen once. Antigen-specific CD4+ T cells were first expanded with viral peptide pools by the ViraFEST assay and only then sequenced. Isolation of CD4+ T cells took place after more than 9 days of culture. The healthy vaccine recipients, who had no prior SARS-CoV-2 infection, showed negative nucleocapsid antibodies. On days 3 and 7, fresh IL-2 medium replaced half the medium. As regards this clone: No antigen is known for it.

CDR1 is SGHRS and CDR2 is YFSETQ in the germline V gene. This CDR3 has 14 amino acids. V lost 4 bases and J lost 1, with 9 bases in between. The clonotype was recovered from a human donor who received a COVID-19 vaccine. The source was CD4+ T cells from PBMCs cultured with HCoV-NL63 spike peptides, collected before COVID-19 vaccination. This chain connects TRBV5-1 to TRBJ1-5, with D maybe TRBD1 (6 bases). CDR3 bases: TGCGCCAGCAGCGAGGGGGTGAGCAATCAGCCCCAGCATTTT. It specifies CASSEGVSNQPQHF.